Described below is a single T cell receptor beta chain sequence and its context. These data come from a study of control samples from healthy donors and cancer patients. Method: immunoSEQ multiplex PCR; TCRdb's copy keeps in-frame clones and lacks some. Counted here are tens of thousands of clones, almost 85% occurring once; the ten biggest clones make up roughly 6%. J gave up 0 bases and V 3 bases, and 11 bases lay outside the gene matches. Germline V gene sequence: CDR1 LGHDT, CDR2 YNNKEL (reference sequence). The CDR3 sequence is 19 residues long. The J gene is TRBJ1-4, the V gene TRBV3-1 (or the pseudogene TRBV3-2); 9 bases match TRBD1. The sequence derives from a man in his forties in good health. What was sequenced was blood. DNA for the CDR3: TGTGCCAGCAGCCACAGACAGGGGGAGCGGCATGCAACTAATGAAAAACTGTTTTTT. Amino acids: CASSHRQGERHATNEKLFF.